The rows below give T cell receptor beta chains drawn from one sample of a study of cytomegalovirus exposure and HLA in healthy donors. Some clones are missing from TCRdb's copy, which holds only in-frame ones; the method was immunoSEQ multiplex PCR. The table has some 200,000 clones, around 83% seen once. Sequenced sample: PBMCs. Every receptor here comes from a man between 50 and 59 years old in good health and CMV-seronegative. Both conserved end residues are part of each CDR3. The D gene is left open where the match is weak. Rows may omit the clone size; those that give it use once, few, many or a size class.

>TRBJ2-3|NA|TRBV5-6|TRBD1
TGTGCCAGCAGCCCGTGGGGACAGGTGGCAGATACGCAGTATTTT
CASSPWGQVADTQYF
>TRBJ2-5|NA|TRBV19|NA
TGTGCCACCACCCACGGGAGAAACCCTGAAGCTACCCAGTACTTC
CATTHGRNPEATQYF
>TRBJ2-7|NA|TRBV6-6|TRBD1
TGTGCCAGCACCGGGACAGCCTTCTACGAGCAGTACTTC
CASTGTAFYEQYF
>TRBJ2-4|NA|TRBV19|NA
TGTGCCAGTAGTCCTTTGAAACTAGCCAAAAACATTCAGTACTTC
CASSPLKLAKNIQYF
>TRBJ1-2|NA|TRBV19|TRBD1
TGTGCCAGTAGAACAGACAGGGCAATCGGTGGCTACACCTTC
CASRTDRAIGGYTF
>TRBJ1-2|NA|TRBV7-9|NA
TGTGCCAGCAGCCCGGGGAGCGGGTATGGCTACACCTTC
CASSPGSGYGYTF
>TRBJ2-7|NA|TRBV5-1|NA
TGCGCCAGCAGCTTGGCCTTTTTCGGGGGTACCTACGAGCAGTACTTC
CASSLAFFGGTYEQYF
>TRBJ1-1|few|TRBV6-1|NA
TGTGCCAGCAGTGAAGCTTGGGGACAAGGAGCTGAAGCTTTCTTT
CASSEAWGQGAEAFF
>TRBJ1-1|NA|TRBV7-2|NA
TGTGCCAGCAGCTCCACACTGAACACTGAAGCTTTCTTT
CASSSTLNTEAFF
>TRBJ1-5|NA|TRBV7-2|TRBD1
TGTGCCAGCAGCTTAGCGCGACAGGGGGTCGCTCAGCCCCAGCATTTT
CASSLARQGVAQPQHF
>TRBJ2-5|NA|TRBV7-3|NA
TGTGCCAGCAGCTTAAACTCTCTACCGGAGACCCAGTACTTC
CASSLNSLPETQYF
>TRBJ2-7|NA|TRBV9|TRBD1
TGTGCCAGCAGCGTAGGCCCAGGGGGCCACTACGAGCAGCACTTC
CASSVGPGGHYEQHF
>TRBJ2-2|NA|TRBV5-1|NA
TGCGCCAGCAGCTTGACAGGTTATAACACCGGGGAGCTGTTTTTT
CASSLTGYNTGELFF
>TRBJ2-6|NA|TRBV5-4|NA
TGTGCCAGCAGACAAGGCAGGGCCTCTAGGGCCAACGTCCTGACTTTC
CASRQGRASRANVLTF
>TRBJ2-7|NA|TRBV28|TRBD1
TGTGCCAGCAGCCCCCCCCTTTTAGGACAGGGAGGTATGAACGAGCAGTACTTC
CASSPPLLGQGGMNEQYF
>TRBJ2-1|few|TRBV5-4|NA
TGTGCCAGCAGCTCGGTAGATGACAACGCATACAATGAGCAGTTCTTC
CASSSVDDNAYNEQFF
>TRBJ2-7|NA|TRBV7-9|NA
TGTGCCAGCGGGAGTACCCCCTACGAGCAGTACTTC
CASGSTPYEQYF
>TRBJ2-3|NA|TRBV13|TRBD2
TGTGCCAGCAGCTTAGCTGGCGGGGGACCCAGCGCAGATACGCAGTATTTT
CASSLAGGGPSADTQYF
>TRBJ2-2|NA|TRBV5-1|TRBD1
TGCGCCAGCAGCTCCACTTCCGGGACAGGGGTTACCGGGGAGCTGTTTTTT
CASSSTSGTGVTGELFF
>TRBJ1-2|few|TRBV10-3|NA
TGTGCCATCTCGTCGGTTGGGCAGACTAACTATGGCTACACCTTC
CAISSVGQTNYGYTF
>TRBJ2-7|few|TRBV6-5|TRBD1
TGTGCCAGCAGTTACTCGGGGACAGTGAGCTCCTACGAGCAGTACTTC
CASSYSGTVSSYEQYF
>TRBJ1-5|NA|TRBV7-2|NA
TGTGCCAGCAGCCCTAACTACGGCGGTCAGCCCCAGCATTTT
CASSPNYGGQPQHF
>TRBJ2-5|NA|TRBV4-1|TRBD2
TGCGCCAGCAGCCAAGATCTAGCGGGAGGGAGGGAGACCCAGTACTTC
CASSQDLAGGRETQYF
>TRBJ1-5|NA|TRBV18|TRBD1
TGTGCCAGCTCATCAAAAGACAGGGGACCCAATCAGCCCCAGCATTTT
CASSSKDRGPNQPQHF
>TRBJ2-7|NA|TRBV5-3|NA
TGTGCCGTCCGTCGACATCTCTACGAGCAGTACTTC
CAVRRHLYEQYF
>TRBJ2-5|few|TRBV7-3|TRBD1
TGTGCCAGCAGCCCGGACAGGGGATGGGAGACCCAGTACTTC
CASSPDRGWETQYF
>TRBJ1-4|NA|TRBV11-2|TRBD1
TGTGCCAGCAGCCTTGGACAGGGAAGGGAAAAACTGTTTTTT
CASSLGQGREKLFF
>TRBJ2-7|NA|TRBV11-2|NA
TGTGCCAGCAGCATCCAAACAGGGTACGAGCAGTACTTC
CASSIQTGYEQYF
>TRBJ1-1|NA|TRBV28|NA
TGTGCCAGCACACCAGGCGCGGGTTCGAACACTGAAGCTTTCTTT
CASTPGAGSNTEAFF
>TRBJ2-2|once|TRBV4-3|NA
TGCGCCAGCAGCCAAGATAAGGGGCTGAACACCGGGGAGCTGTTTTTT
CASSQDKGLNTGELFF
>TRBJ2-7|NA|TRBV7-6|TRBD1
TGTGCCAGCAGCTCCCCCCGGGACAGGGGAGGGCACGAGCAGTACTTC
CASSSPRDRGGHEQYF
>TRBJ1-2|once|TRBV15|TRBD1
TGTGCCACCAGCAGTATACAGGGGTCTGGCTACACCTTC
CATSSIQGSGYTF
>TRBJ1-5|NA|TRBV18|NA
TGTGCCAGCTCACCATCTTACAGGGCCAATCAGCCCCAGCATTTT
CASSPSYRANQPQHF